The 9 T cell receptor beta chains below were found in one sample sequenced in a study of blood T cell repertoires in COVID-19. Only in-frame clones appear in the TCRdb table, and some are missing; sequencing was by immunoSEQ multiplex PCR. The data hold under 200,000 clones, with 85% observed a single time. Sequencing used peripheral blood. The source of these receptors is a man in his sixties with COVID-19, enrolled during active disease.

This chain connects TRBV19 to TRBJ1-1, with a possible D match to TRBD1 (6 bases). CDR1 is LNHDA and CDR2 is SQIVND in the germline V gene (reference sequence). This CDR3 contains 13 residues. The V gene lost 7 bases and the J gene lost 3 bases, with 12 bases spanning the gap. The DNA for the CDR3 is TGTGCCAGTAAGCAGGGGCGGTACACTGAAGCTTTCTTT. Protein sequence: CASKQGRYTEAFF.

The CDR3 DNA sequence: TGTGCCATCAGTGACGGCGGGAGAGGCACAGATACGCAGTATTTT. Translation: CAISDGGRGTDTQYF. V and J are TRBV10-3 and TRBJ2-3; 7 positions match TRBD2. CDR1 is ENHRY, CDR2 SYGVKD, per germline. This CDR3 region has 15 residues. V was clipped by 3 bases and J by 1 base; unmatched bases: 4.

The chain joins TRBV14 to TRBJ1-2; no definite D call. The CDR3 runs 13 residues. V shed 1 base and J shed 7 bases, with 10 bases lying between them. Germline lookup yields CDR1 SGHDN and CDR2 FVKESK. The DNA of the CDR3 is TGTGCCAGCAGCCAAGGGCAGTCATTTGGCTACACCTTC. It translates to CASSQGQSFGYTF.

The gene calls are TRBV12-1 and TRBJ1-2. TRBV12-1 is a pseudogene. The CDR3 is 12 amino acids. For the CDR3, the DNA is TGTGCCATTGCGGGACGGAGCTATGGCTACACCTTC. This codes for CAIAGRSYGYTF.

V gene TRBV29-1 combines with J gene TRBJ2-7, with TRBD1 matching 10 bases. The length of the CDR3 is 13 residues. Germline V CDR1 and CDR2: SQVTM, ANQGSEA. The J segment lost 7 bases and the V segment lost 4 bases, leaving 7 bases of the junction unmatched. CDR3 in amino acids: CSVVKTGGKEQYF. The CDR3 DNA sequence: TGCAGCGTTGTTAAGACAGGGGGCAAAGAGCAGTACTTC.

The sample holds one count of this clone. The CDR3, as DNA: TGTGCCAGCAGCTTAGTTCCGGCGGTCGACGAGACCCAGTACTTC. Translated: CASSLVPAVDETQYF. The V and J genes are TRBV7-2 and TRBJ2-5, with no clear D. The CDR3 is 15 amino acids. Germline loops: CDR1 SGHTA, CDR2 FQGNSA. Between the trimmed V and J ends, which lost 1 base and 5 bases, there was a span of 14 bases. Full variable domain (outside the CDR3, taken from reference TRBV7-2 and TRBJ2-5): GAGVSQSPSNKVTEKGKDVELRCDPISGHTALYWYRQSLGQGLEFLIYFQGNSAPDKSGLPSDRFSAERTGGSVSTLTIQRTQQEDSAVYLCASSLVPAVDETQYFGPGTRLLVL.

This chain joins TRBV28 and TRBJ1-5, with TRBD1 as a possible D gene (6 bases). Deletions cut 7 bases from V and 0 bases from J, with 10 bases between. The CDR3 sequence is 14 residues long. In germline, CDR1 is MDHEN, CDR2 SYDVKM. The CDR3 spells CASIGTPSNQPQHF. The CDR3 nucleotides read TGTGCCAGCATCGGGACACCTAGCAATCAGCCCCAGCATTTT.

The rearrangement links TRBV10-3 to TRBJ1-4, with D unclear. V lost 10 bases and J lost 6, with 15 bases in between. This CDR3 contains 13 residues. Per the germline V gene, CDR1 is ENHRY and CDR2 is SYGVKD. The CDR3 protein is CATMSGMDEKLFF. CDR3 DNA: TGTGCCACTATGTCGGGGATGGATGAAAAACTGTTTTTT.

This clone was detected once. This rearrangement joins TRBV7-9 to TRBJ1-2; 10 nucleotides match TRBD1. Trimming cost V 3 bases and J 4 bases; bases outside gene matches: 11. The germline V gene encodes CDR1 SEHNR and CDR2 FQNEAQ (reference sequence). There are 17 residues in the CDR3. CDR3 bases: TGTGCCAGCAGCTTTGGGACAGGGGCGGATAATAGCTATGGCTACACCTTC. Protein product: CASSFGTGADNSYGYTF.